This T cell receptor (beta chain) was recovered during a study of a mutant IDH1 vaccine in newly diagnosed glioma. As for the study in general: Patients had eight vaccinations, in weeks 1, 3, 5, 7, 11, 15, 19 and 23. Previous care, which was radiotherapy, temozolomide, or both, most often involved both. The study's findings and limits: Detectable vaccine-induced immune responses arose in around 95% of patients.

Time point of the sample: week 5, during vaccination. Doses consisted of 300 ug of mutant IDH1 20-mer peptide each, paired with topical imiquimod. With regard to this clone: Its antigen is not identified.

Profiled with immunoSEQ multiplex PCR; TCRdb holds only in-frame clones, not every one. The table shows over 25,000 clones, with about nine tenths occurring only once. Germline CDR1 is LGHNA and CDR2 is YSLEER. Trimming pared 3 bases from V and 6 bases from J, leaving 7 bases between. This CDR3 comprises 12 residues. The source of this sequence is a woman aged 40 to 50 with glioma. Some clones in this sample may be carry-over from other donors' samples. The chain is built from TRBV4-3 and TRBJ2-3, with a weak D call TRBD2 (5 bases). The sequenced sample was peripheral blood mononuclear cells (PBMCs), obtained from a glioma patient whose treatment included an IDH1 peptide vaccine. As DNA, the CDR3 is TGCGCCAGCAGCCAGGGAGCGGATACGCAGTATTTT. The encoded protein is CASSQGADTQYF.